One and the same sample provided the 5 T cell receptor beta chains below, sequenced in a study of T cells after yellow fever vaccination. TCRdb independently ran MiXCR on the 5' RACE reads; one entry per CDR3 protein. The sample consists of about 180,000 distinct CDR3 sequences, 5.5% to 7.5% of them appearing once. The input for sequencing was CD4+ T cells sorted from PBMCs, taken on the day of the first yellow fever vaccination. The receptor set was obtained from a young man who received the YFV17D yellow fever vaccine.

This clonotype was counted at least ten times. The CDR3 DNA follows: TGTGCCAGCAGCCGGGACACCTACTACAATGAGCAGTTCTTC. Amino acids: CASSRDTYYNEQFF. The chain employs TRBV3-1 and TRBJ2-1; TRBD1 is a possible D gene (6 bases). The CDR3 runs to 14 residues. Per the germline V gene, CDR1 is LGHDT and CDR2 is YNNKEL (reference sequence). The V end was cut by 4 bases, the J end by 3 bases, with 10 bases between.

The rearrangement joins TRBV5-1 to TRBJ1-6, with D possibly TRBD1 on 5 matching bases. This CDR3 has 14 residues. From germline, CDR1 is SGHRS and CDR2 YFSETQ. V lost 6 bases to trimming and J lost 8 bases, with 15 bases between them. CDR3 amino acids: CASTHGGSDSPLHF. The CDR3 DNA sequence: TGCGCCAGCACCCATGGGGGGTCGGATTCACCCCTCCACTTT.

This clonotype was seen a few times. This chain uses TRBV5-1 with TRBJ2-5, with a tentative D call TRBD1 (5 bases). Germline lookup yields CDR1 SGHRS and CDR2 YFSETQ. CDR3 length equals 15 residues. The germline V and J ends were trimmed by 0 bases and 0 bases, with 9 bases remaining between them. Here the CDR3 reads CASSLDPGYQETQYF. CDR3 nucleotide sequence: TGCGCCAGCAGCTTGGATCCAGGGTACCAAGAGACCCAGTACTTC.

This clonotype occurred once. The chain couples TRBV3-1 to TRBJ2-3, with D unresolved. Trimming took 4 bases from V and 3 from J, leaving 14 bases between them. The CDR3 spans 15 residues. CDR1 is LGHDT and CDR2 is YNNKEL in the germline V gene (reference sequence). In nucleotides, the CDR3 is TGTGCCAGCAGCCCCCGGGCGAGGAGTACAGATACGCAGTATTTT. Its translation is CASSPRARSTDTQYF.

This clonotype was seen a handful of times. V is TRBV7-2 and J is TRBJ1-3; 8 positions match TRBD1. Trimming at V came to 5 bases and at J to 0 bases, leaving 6 bases not matched to a gene. The CDR3 has 16 residues. Per germline, CDR1 SGHTA and CDR2 FQGNSA. CDR3 protein: CASSADRGISGNTIYF. CDR3 bases: TGTGCCAGCAGCGCCGACAGGGGAATCTCTGGAAACACCATATATTTT. Filled out from reference TRBV7-2 and TRBJ1-3, the complete variable domain reads GAGVSQSPSNKVTEKGKDVELRCDPISGHTALYWYRQSLGQGLEFLIYFQGNSAPDKSGLPSDRFSAERTGGSVSTLTIQRTQQEDSAVYLCASSADRGISGNTIYFGEGSWLTVV.